A single sample gave rise to the 7 T cell receptor beta chains below, sequenced in a study of cytomegalovirus exposure and HLA in healthy donors. Only in-frame clones appear in the TCRdb table, and some are missing; sequencing was by immunoSEQ multiplex PCR. The table includes tens of thousands of clones, approximately 81% detected once. Sequenced: PBMCs. The source of these receptors is a man younger than 35 in good health and CMV-seropositive.

In its sample, this clone was seen a few times. This sequence joins TRBV6-5 and TRBJ2-2; D is unresolved. The CDR3 is 15 residues long. The germline gives CDR1 MNHEY, CDR2 SVGAGI. The V gene lost 5 bases and the J gene lost 3 bases, with 13 bases spanning the gap. This chain's CDR3 is CASSPLSWDTGELFF. As DNA, the CDR3 is TGTGCCAGCAGTCCCCTTAGCTGGGACACCGGGGAGCTGTTTTTT.

This clone was recorded once. The rearrangement joins TRBV27 to TRBJ1-1, with D possibly TRBD1 on 5 matching bases. The ends were cut back, 4 bases at V and 1 base at J, with 7 bases in the middle. The germline V gene encodes CDR1 MNHEY and CDR2 SMNVEV (reference sequence). The CDR3 contains 13 residues. For the CDR3, the DNA is TGTGCCAGCAGTTCACAGGAGAACACTGAAGCTTTCTTT. Translated, it gives CASSSQENTEAFF.

The chain carries TRBV7-2 and TRBJ2-7; 11 positions match TRBD1. The CDR3 length is 15 residues. After removal of 7 bases from V and 2 bases from J, the junction contained 7 bases not matched to a gene. Germline assignment: CDR1 SGHTA and CDR2 FQGNSA. CDR3 DNA sequence: TGTGCCAGCACCACCGGACAGGGGGCCACCTACGAGCAGTACTTC. This sequence encodes CASTTGQGATYEQYF. Complete variable domain (other parts from reference TRBV7-2 and TRBJ2-7): GAGVSQSPSNKVTEKGKDVELRCDPISGHTALYWYRQSLGQGLEFLIYFQGNSAPDKSGLPSDRFSAERTGGSVSTLTIQRTQQEDSAVYLCASTTGQGATYEQYFGPGTRLTVT.

This clone was recorded a few times. The V and J genes are TRBV2 and TRBJ2-7, with a possible D match to TRBD2 (5 bases). From germline, CDR1 is SNHLY and CDR2 FYNNEI. The V end lost 9 bases, the J end lost 2 bases, and 8 bases lay between the germline ends. The CDR3 totals 11 residues. CDR3 sequence reads: CASGSTYEQYV. The CDR3 DNA is TGTGCCAGTGGGAGTACCTACGAGCAGTACGTC.

The V and J genes are TRBV7-9 and TRBJ2-7; 7 bases line up with TRBD2. There are 13 residues in the CDR3. V dropped 4 bases and J dropped 1; count of bases not matched to a gene: 1. The germline gives CDR1 SEHNR, CDR2 FQNEAQ (reference sequence). Written as DNA, the CDR3 is TGTGCCAGCAGCTGGGAGGGTTCCTACGAGCAGTACTTC. It translates to CASSWEGSYEQYF.

The genes are TRBV27 and TRBJ2-1; 15 nucleotides match TRBD2. The CDR3 is 18 amino acids. Germline trimming cut 2 bases from V and 7 bases from J; bases unmatched to any gene: 9. In germline, CDR1 is MNHEY, CDR2 SMNVEV (reference sequence). CDR3 sequence: CASSLPGLAGGSRNEQFF. The CDR3 DNA reads TGTGCCAGCAGTTTACCGGGACTAGCGGGAGGTTCCCGTAATGAGCAGTTCTTC.

The V gene is TRBV9, the J gene TRBJ2-5; tentative D call: TRBD2 (6 bases). CDR3 length: 15 residues. In germline, CDR1 is SGDLS, CDR2 YYNGEE. Between the trimmed V and J ends, which lost 4 bases and 5 bases, there was a span of 18 bases. The CDR3 DNA is TGTGCCAGCAGCCTCGGGACGGGGGAGGCGGAGACCCAGTACTTC. This encodes CASSLGTGEAETQYF.